The 27 T cell receptor beta chains presented below share a single source sample, sequenced in a study of cytomegalovirus exposure and HLA in healthy donors. The PCR was carried out with 60 Vbeta primers and 13 Jbeta primers. Assay used: immunoSEQ multiplex PCR; TCRdb lists only in-frame clones, some missing. The table has 130,000 or so clones, 73% seen once. Sequencing was carried out using PBMCs. The source is a woman in her 40s in good health and CMV-seropositive.

This clone came up a few times. The chain uses TRBV9 and TRBJ2-2; TRBD1 agrees at 7 bases. CDR3 length: 15 amino acids. With 4 bases clipped from V and 6 bases from J, the junction kept 9 bases outside the gene matches. Germline loops: CDR1 SGDLS, CDR2 YYNGEE. The chain's CDR3 is CASSPLTGYSGELFF. The CDR3 DNA follows: TGTGCCAGCAGCCCCCTGACAGGGTACTCCGGGGAGCTGTTTTTT.

The J gene is TRBJ1-1, the V gene TRBV9; no firm D call. Per the germline V gene, CDR1 is SGDLS and CDR2 is YYNGEE. This CDR3 contains 13 residues. Trimming pared 0 bases from V and 7 bases from J, leaving 10 bases between. The CDR3 DNA reads as TGTGCCAGCAGCGTAGTTTTTGGAGGTGAAGCTTTCTTT. It yields the protein CASSVVFGGEAFF.

This clone was seen once. The chain uses TRBV5-1 and TRBJ2-1, with D maybe TRBD1 (5 bases). This CDR3 spans 15 amino acids. Between the trimmed V and J ends, which lost 0 bases and 6 bases, there was a span of 13 bases. Per germline, CDR1 SGHRS and CDR2 YFSETQ. This CDR3 reads CASSLVTQGGNEQFF. The CDR3 bases are TGCGCCAGCAGCTTGGTAACTCAGGGTGGCAATGAGCAGTTCTTC.

This chain links TRBV4-1 with TRBJ1-5; no clear D gene. The V gene lost 5 bases and the J gene lost 3 bases, with 11 bases spanning the gap. This CDR3 comprises 14 residues. The germline V gene has CDR1 MGHRA and CDR2 YSYEKL. CDR3 in amino acids: CASSGLSTNQPQHF. CDR3 DNA sequence: TGCGCCAGCAGCGGACTCTCGACCAATCAGCCCCAGCATTTT.

CDR3 region: CASSQGSGRTDTQYF. CDR3 nucleotide sequence: TGTGCCAGCAGCCAAGGCTCAGGCCGCACAGATACGCAGTATTTT. The J gene is TRBJ2-3, the V gene TRBV7-6, with D hard to call. Germline V gene sequence: CDR1 SGHVS, CDR2 FNYEAQ. Deletions cut 5 bases from V and 1 base from J, with 13 bases between. The CDR3 is 15 amino acids.

This chain links TRBV18 with TRBJ2-5; TRBD1 is a possible D gene (6 bases). The germline gives CDR1 KGHSH, CDR2 LQKENI. V shed 0 bases and J shed 10 bases, with 12 bases lying between them. CDR3 length equals 13 residues. The CDR3: CASSPPSGANQYF. The CDR3 DNA sequence: TGTGCCAGCTCACCACCTTCAGGGGCGAACCAGTACTTC.

This clone was detected a few times. The chain joins TRBV4-2 to TRBJ2-2; TRBD2 is a possible D gene (5 bases). The ends were cut back, 4 bases at V and 9 bases at J, with 15 bases in the middle. The CDR3 totals 14 residues. The germline gives CDR1 LGHNA, CDR2 YNFKEQ. The CDR3, as DNA: TGTGCCAGCAGCCCGAGGGCCCGGGGTTGGGAGCTGTTTTTT. Encoded protein: CASSPRARGWELFF.

This sequence joins TRBV5-5 and TRBJ2-7; 7 bases line up with TRBD1. CDR3 length equals 15 residues. With V trimmed by 2 bases and J by 6 bases, 11 bases remained unmatched. Germline assignment: CDR1 SGHKS and CDR2 YYEKEE (reference sequence). The CDR3 here is CASSFVLGGAGEQYF. Here the CDR3 DNA reads TGTGCCAGCAGCTTCGTCCTAGGGGGCGCGGGCGAGCAGTACTTC.

The rearrangement links TRBV28 to TRBJ1-2, with no clear D. The CDR3 extends over 13 amino acids. Trimming pared 2 bases from V and 3 bases from J, leaving 7 bases between. Germline V gene data show CDR1 as MDHEN and CDR2 as SYDVKM. CDR3 protein: CASSLTVDYGYTF. The CDR3 nucleotides read TGTGCCAGCAGTTTAACAGTCGACTATGGCTACACCTTC.

The chain's CDR3 is CASSDRGQTTNEKLFF. CDR3 nucleotide sequence: TGTGCCAGCAGCGACAGGGGGCAAACAACTAATGAAAAACTGTTTTTT. This chain links TRBV21-1 with TRBJ1-4; TRBD1 is taken as the D call from the table, unchecked against the DNA. TRBV21-1 is tagged as a pseudogene. The CDR3 contains 16 residues.

The V and J genes are TRBV6-4 and TRBJ2-1; D is perhaps TRBD2 (6 bases). Germline assignment: CDR1 MRHNA and CDR2 SNTAGT. Trimming removed 7 bases from V and 6 bases from J, with 16 bases in between. This CDR3 is built from 14 residues. The DNA for the CDR3 is TGTGCCAGCAAACGGGACCCGACTAGCAATGAGCAGTTCTTC. Protein: CASKRDPTSNEQFF.

The chain combines TRBV11-3 with TRBJ2-3; TRBD2 matches at 9 bases. This CDR3 has 16 residues. Trimming removed 5 bases from V and 1 base from J; junction bases left unmatched: 7. The germline V gene encodes CDR1 SGHNT and CDR2 YENEEA. The CDR3 DNA reads TGTGCCAGCAGCCTCTTAGCGGGAGTGGGCACAGATACGCAGTATTTT. Translated, it gives CASSLLAGVGTDTQYF. The whole variable domain, filled in from reference TRBV11-3 and TRBJ2-3, reads EAGVVQSPRYKIIEKKQPVAFWCNPISGHNTLYWYLQNLGQGPELLIRYENEEAVDDSQLPKDRFSAERLKGVDSTLKIQPAELGDSAVYLCASSLLAGVGTDTQYFGPGTRLTVL.

The V gene is TRBV12-5, the J gene TRBJ1-2, with 7 bases fitting TRBD1. Germline CDR1 and CDR2: LGHNT and FRNRAP. The CDR3 totals 16 residues. The V gene end was trimmed by 0 bases and the J gene end by 4 bases; junction bases not matched to a gene: 8. The DNA of the CDR3 is TGTGCTAGTGGTTTGGTCTCGACAGGGATGATCTATGGCTACACCTTC. Its protein product is CASGLVSTGMIYGYTF.

The CDR3 nucleotides read TGTGCCAGCAGCATCACAGGGGGAAGCAATCAGCCCCAGCATTTT. This translates into CASSITGGSNQPQHF. The chain couples TRBV9 to TRBJ1-5; TRBD1 matches 8 bases. Germline CDR1 reads SGDLS; CDR2 reads YYNGEE. With 4 bases clipped from V and 1 base from J, the junction kept 4 bases outside the gene matches. The CDR3 spans 15 residues.

The chain carries TRBV28 and TRBJ2-7, with TRBD2 identical over 8 bases. Germline V gene data show CDR1 as MDHEN and CDR2 as SYDVKM. V was clipped by 4 bases and J by 6 bases; unmatched bases: 5. This CDR3 contains 13 residues. For the CDR3, the DNA is TGTGCCAGCAGTTCCCCGGGGGGGCTCGAGCAGTACTTC. Translating it yields CASSSPGGLEQYF. The complete variable domain, with remaining parts taken from reference TRBV28 and TRBJ2-7, reads DVKVTQSSRYLVKRTGEKVFLECVQDMDHENMFWYRQDPGLGLRLIYFSYDVKMKEKGDIPEGYSVSREKKERFSLILESASTNQTSMYLCASSSPGGLEQYFGPGTRLTVT.

This clone was picked up one time. J is TRBJ1-1 and V is TRBV28; TRBD1 matches at 8 bases. Germline CDR1 reads MDHEN; CDR2 reads SYDVKM. J gave up 4 bases and V 6 bases, and 10 bases lay outside the gene matches. This CDR3 is built from 15 residues. Here the CDR3 DNA reads TGTGCCAGCAGAGGATGGACAGGGAAGGGCACTGAAGCTTTCTTT. This codes for CASRGWTGKGTEAFF.

V and J are TRBV28 and TRBJ1-5; 7 bases are a match to TRBD1. The CDR3 is made up of 14 amino acids. Germline V lookup: CDR1 MDHEN, CDR2 SYDVKM. V shed 6 bases, J shed 2 bases, and the junction held 4 bases outside the gene matches. This CDR3 reads CASRGDSRNQPQHF. CDR3 in DNA: TGTGCCAGCAGGGGGGACAGTCGCAATCAGCCCCAGCATTTT.

The chain has TRBV4-3 and TRBJ1-5; 9 nucleotides align to TRBD1. Germline trimming cut 4 bases from V and 8 bases from J; bases unmatched to any gene: 12. CDR3 length: 16 residues. Germline lookup yields CDR1 LGHNA and CDR2 YSLEER. The CDR3 DNA reads as TGCGCCAGCAGCCCCCTCCCGGGACAGGGATTGGAGCCCCAGCATTTT. Its protein product is CASSPLPGQGLEPQHF.

The gene calls are TRBV7-2 and TRBJ2-1; 13 positions agree with TRBD2. Germline CDR1 SGHTA, CDR2 FQGNSA. The CDR3 sequence is 17 residues long. V shed 3 bases, J shed 0 bases, and the junction held 2 bases outside the gene matches. In DNA, the CDR3 is TGTGCCAGCAGCTTCAGGACTAGCGGGAGCTCCTACAATGAGCAGTTCTTC. Amino acids: CASSFRTSGSSYNEQFF.

CDR3 coding DNA: TGTGCCAGCAGCCTGCTATCCTCGGATACGCAGTATTTT. Protein product: CASSLLSSDTQYF. The V and J genes are TRBV9 and TRBJ2-3; no clear D gene. The CDR3 consists of 13 residues. Between the trimmed V and J ends, which lost 4 bases and 6 bases, there was a span of 12 bases. Germline V gene lookup returns CDR1 SGDLS and CDR2 YYNGEE.

This clone was seen a handful of times. V usage is TRBV5-1 and J usage is TRBJ1-1; D remains ambiguous. CDR1 and CDR2 from the germline V gene are SGHRS and YFSETQ. V was clipped by 4 bases and J by 1 base, with 14 bases between them. The CDR3 has 15 residues. CDR3 in DNA: TGCGCCAGCAGCGTTGAGAGGCGACCGAACACTGAAGCTTTCTTT. This gives the protein CASSVERRPNTEAFF. Filled out from reference TRBV5-1 and TRBJ1-1, the complete variable domain reads KAGVTQTPRYLIKTRGQQVTLSCSPISGHRSVSWYQQTPGQGLQFLFEYFSETQRNKGNFPGRFSGRQFSNSRSEMNVSTLELGDSALYLCASSVERRPNTEAFFGQGTRLTVV.

This clone showed up just once. J is TRBJ2-7 and V is TRBV7-3; 12 bases fit TRBD2. J gave up 5 bases and V 4 bases, and 18 bases lay outside the gene matches. CDR3 length equals 19 residues. Per germline, CDR1 SGHTA and CDR2 FQGTGA. DNA of the CDR3: TGTGCCAGCAGCTCGACGACATCTAGCGGGAGGGCCAAAATCCACGAGCAGTACTTC. It yields the protein CASSSTTSSGRAKIHEQYF.

The V and J genes are TRBV11-2 and TRBJ1-4; perhaps TRBD1 as D (6 bases). CDR1 and CDR2 from the germline V gene are SGHAT and FQNNGV. This CDR3 has 15 amino acids. Trimming removed 7 bases at V and 7 bases at J, with 19 bases between. The CDR3 here is CASIFDRRVGEKLFF. For the CDR3, the DNA is TGTGCCAGCATCTTCGACAGGCGGGTTGGTGAAAAACTGTTTTTT.

The chain has TRBV6-5 and TRBJ2-7; D is uncertain. CDR1 MNHEY and CDR2 SVGAGI come from the germline V gene. The CDR3 covers 15 residues. Trimming took 2 bases from V and 2 from J, leaving 13 bases between them. The CDR3 loop reads CASSYASTAPYEQYF. For the CDR3, the DNA is TGTGCCAGCAGTTACGCCAGTACCGCTCCCTACGAGCAGTACTTC.

The chain joins TRBV5-1 to TRBJ1-1; D call uncertain. The V gene's germline CDR1 is SGHRS and CDR2 YFSETQ. V dropped 6 bases and J dropped 1 base, with 16 bases sitting between them. The CDR3 extends over 15 amino acids. This CDR3 is CASKERPTANTEAFF. CDR3 nucleotides: TGCGCCAGCAAAGAGCGACCGACCGCGAACACTGAAGCTTTCTTT.

The rearrangement uses TRBV4-3 and TRBJ1-3; tentative D call: TRBD1 (6 bases). The V gene's germline CDR1 is LGHNA and CDR2 YSLEER. V was cut by 0 bases and J by 2 bases, with 11 bases left in between. This CDR3 is built from 16 residues. The CDR3 sequence: CASSQERTGTGNTIYF. The CDR3, as DNA: TGCGCCAGCAGCCAAGAGCGAACAGGGACTGGAAACACCATATATTTT.

This clone was observed once. The rearrangement links TRBV5-4 to TRBJ1-5, with D possibly TRBD1 on 5 matching bases. The V end was cut by 3 bases, the J end by 7 bases, with 14 bases between. CDR1 is SGHNT, CDR2 YYREEE, per germline (reference sequence). CDR3 length: 14 residues. The CDR3 protein is CASSSAGSNQPQHF. CDR3 sequence (DNA): TGTGCCAGCAGCTCAGCAGGGTCCAACCAGCCCCAGCATTTT.